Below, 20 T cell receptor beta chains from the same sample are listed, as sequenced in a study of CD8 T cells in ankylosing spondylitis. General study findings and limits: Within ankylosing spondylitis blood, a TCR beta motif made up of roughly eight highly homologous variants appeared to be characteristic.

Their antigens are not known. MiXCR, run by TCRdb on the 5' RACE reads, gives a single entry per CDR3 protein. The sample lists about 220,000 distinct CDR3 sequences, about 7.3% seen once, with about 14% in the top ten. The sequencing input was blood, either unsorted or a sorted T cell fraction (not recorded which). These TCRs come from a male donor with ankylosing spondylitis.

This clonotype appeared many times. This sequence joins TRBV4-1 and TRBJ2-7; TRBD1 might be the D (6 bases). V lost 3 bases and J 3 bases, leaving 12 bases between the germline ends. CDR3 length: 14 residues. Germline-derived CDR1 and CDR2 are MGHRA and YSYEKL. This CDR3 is CASSHTGTFYEQYF. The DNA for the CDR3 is TGCGCCAGCAGCCACACCGGGACATTCTACGAGCAGTACTTC.

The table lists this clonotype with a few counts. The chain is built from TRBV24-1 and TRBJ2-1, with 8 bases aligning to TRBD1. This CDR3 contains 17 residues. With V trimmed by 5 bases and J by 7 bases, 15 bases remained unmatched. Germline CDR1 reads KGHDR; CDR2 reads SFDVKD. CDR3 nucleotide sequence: TGTGCCACCAGTGGGGTTGAACAGGGGGAAAACGAAAATGAGCAGTTCTTC. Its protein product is CATSGVEQGENENEQFF.

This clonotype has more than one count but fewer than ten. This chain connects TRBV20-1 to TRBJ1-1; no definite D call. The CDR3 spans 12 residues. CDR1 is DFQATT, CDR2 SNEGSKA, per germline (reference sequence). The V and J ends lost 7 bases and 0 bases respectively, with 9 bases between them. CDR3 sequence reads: CSERRVNTEAFF. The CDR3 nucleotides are TGCAGTGAGAGGAGAGTGAACACTGAAGCTTTCTTT.

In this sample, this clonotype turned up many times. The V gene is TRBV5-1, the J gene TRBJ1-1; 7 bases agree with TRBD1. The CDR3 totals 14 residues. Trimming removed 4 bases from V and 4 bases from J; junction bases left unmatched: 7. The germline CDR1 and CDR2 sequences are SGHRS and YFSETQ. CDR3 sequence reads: CASSGGQRPTEAFF. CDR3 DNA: TGCGCCAGCAGCGGGGGACAGCGACCCACTGAAGCTTTCTTT.

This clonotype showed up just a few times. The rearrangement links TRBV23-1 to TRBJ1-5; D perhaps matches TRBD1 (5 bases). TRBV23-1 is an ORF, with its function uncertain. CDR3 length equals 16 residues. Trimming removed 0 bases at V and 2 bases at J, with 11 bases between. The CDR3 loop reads CASSQSGREGNQPQHF. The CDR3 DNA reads TGCGCCAGCAGTCAATCGGGCAGGGAGGGCAATCAGCCCCAGCATTTT.

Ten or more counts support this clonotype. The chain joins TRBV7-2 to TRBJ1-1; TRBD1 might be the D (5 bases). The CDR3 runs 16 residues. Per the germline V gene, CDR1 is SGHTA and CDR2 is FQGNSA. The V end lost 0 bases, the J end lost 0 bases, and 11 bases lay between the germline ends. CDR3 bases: TGTGCCAGCAGCTTAGCGCAAAGGGGAATGAACACTGAAGCTTTCTTT. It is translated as CASSLAQRGMNTEAFF.

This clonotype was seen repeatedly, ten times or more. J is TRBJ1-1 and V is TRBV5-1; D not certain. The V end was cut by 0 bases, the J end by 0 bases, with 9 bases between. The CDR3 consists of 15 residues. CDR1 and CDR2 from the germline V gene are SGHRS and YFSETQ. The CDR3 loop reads CASSLVGQMNTEAFF. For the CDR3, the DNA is TGCGCCAGCAGCTTGGTAGGTCAAATGAACACTGAAGCTTTCTTT.

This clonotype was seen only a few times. The CDR3: CASSLESGGYYEQYF. The CDR3 nucleotides read TGTGCCAGCAGCTTAGAGTCAGGGGGATATTACGAGCAGTACTTC. J is TRBJ2-7 and V is TRBV7-9; 7 nucleotides line up with TRBD1. The CDR3 is 15 amino acids. With V trimmed by 1 base and J by 4 bases, 7 bases remained unmatched. The germline V gene encodes CDR1 SEHNR and CDR2 FQNEAQ (reference sequence).

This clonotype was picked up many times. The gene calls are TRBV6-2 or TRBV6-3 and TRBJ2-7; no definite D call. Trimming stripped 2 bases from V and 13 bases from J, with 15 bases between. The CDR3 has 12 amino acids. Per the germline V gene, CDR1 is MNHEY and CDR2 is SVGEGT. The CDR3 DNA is TGTGCCAGCAGTTACGGATCCCGCGGCAGCTACTTC. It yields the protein CASSYGSRGSYF.

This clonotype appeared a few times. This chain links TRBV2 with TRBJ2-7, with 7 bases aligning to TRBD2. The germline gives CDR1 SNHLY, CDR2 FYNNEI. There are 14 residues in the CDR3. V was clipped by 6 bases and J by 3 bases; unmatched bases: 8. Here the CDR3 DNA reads TGTGCCAGCAGGGTAGCGGGTCTAGACTACGAGCAGTACTTC. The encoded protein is CASRVAGLDYEQYF.

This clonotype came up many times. The CDR3 DNA sequence: TGCAGTGCTAGGAGCCTAGCGGGAGATACGCAGTATTTT. It codes for CSARSLAGDTQYF. The V gene is TRBV20-1, the J gene TRBJ2-3, with 8 bases identical to TRBD2. Trimming took 3 bases from V and 5 from J; bases not matched to a gene: 4. CDR3 length: 13 residues. Germline V gene data show CDR1 as DFQATT and CDR2 as SNEGSKA (reference sequence).

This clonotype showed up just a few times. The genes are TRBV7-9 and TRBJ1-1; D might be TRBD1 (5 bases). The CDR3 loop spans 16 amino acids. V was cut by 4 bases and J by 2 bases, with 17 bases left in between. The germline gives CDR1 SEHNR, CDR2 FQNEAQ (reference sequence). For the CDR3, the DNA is TGTGCCAGCAGCTCCGCTGGGACCCGCTTAAACACTGAAGCTTTCTTT. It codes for CASSSAGTRLNTEAFF.

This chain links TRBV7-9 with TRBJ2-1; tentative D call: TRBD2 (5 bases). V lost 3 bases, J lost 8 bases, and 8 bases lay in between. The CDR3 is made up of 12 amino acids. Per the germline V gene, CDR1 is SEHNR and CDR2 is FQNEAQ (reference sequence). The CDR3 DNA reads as TGTGCCAGCAGCTTCGCAGCGGATGAGCAGTTCTTC. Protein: CASSFAADEQFF. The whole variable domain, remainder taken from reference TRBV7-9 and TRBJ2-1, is DTGVSQNPRHKITKRGQNVTFRCDPISEHNRLYWYRQTLGQGPEFLTYFQNEAQLEKSRLLSDRFSAERPKGSFSTLEIQRTEQGDSAMYLCASSFAADEQFFGPGTRLTVL.

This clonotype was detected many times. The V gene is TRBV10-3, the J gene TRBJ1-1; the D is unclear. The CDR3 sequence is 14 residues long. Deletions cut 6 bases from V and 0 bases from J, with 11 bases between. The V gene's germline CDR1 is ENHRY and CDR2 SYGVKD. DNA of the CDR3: TGTGCCATCAGGATGGATAGTATGAACACTGAAGCTTTCTTT. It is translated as CAIRMDSMNTEAFF.

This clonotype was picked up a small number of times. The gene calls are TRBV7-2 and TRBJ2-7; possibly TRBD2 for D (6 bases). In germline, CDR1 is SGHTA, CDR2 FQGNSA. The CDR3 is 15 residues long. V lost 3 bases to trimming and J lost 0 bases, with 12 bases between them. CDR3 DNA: TGTGCCAGCAGCTTTTTTTCTAGCGCCTCCTACGAGCAGTACTTC. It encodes CASSFFSSASYEQYF.

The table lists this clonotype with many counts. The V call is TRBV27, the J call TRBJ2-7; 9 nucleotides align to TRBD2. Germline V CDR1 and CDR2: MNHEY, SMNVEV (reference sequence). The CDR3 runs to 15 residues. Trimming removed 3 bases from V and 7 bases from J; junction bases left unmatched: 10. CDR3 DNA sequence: TGTGCCAGCAGTTTGACTCTAGCGGGACTAGAAGAGCAGTACTTC. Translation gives CASSLTLAGLEEQYF.

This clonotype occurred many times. CDR3 loop: CASSPWRTGPYEQYF. The CDR3 DNA is TGTGCCAGCAGCCCGTGGAGGACAGGCCCCTACGAGCAGTACTTC. The chain combines TRBV14 with TRBJ2-7, with TRBD1 matching over 7 bases. This CDR3 spans 15 amino acids. V was pared by 4 bases and J by 2 bases, with 8 bases of the junction left unmatched. Germline CDR1 reads SGHDN; CDR2 reads FVKESK.

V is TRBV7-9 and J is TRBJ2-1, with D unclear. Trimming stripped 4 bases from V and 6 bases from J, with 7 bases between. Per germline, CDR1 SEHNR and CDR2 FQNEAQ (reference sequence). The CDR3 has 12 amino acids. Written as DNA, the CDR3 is TGTGCCAGCAGCTATGACCCCAATGAGCAGTTCTTC. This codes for CASSYDPNEQFF.

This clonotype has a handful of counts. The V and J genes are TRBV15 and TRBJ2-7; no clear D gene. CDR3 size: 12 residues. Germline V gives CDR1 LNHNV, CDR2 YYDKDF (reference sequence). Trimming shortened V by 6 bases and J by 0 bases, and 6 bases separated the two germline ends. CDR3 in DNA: TGTGCCACCAGTGACCACTCCTACGAGCAGTACTTC. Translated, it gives CATSDHSYEQYF.

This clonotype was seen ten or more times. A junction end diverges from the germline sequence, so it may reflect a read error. CDR3 coding DNA: TGCGCCAGCAGCCAAGGAGGAGGAAGGGGGAATGGGCTCCACTTC. This encodes CASSQGGGRGNGLHF. The chain carries TRBV4-3 and TRBJ2-7; tentatively, D is TRBD1 (6 bases). The length of the CDR3 is 15 residues. Per germline, CDR1 LGHNA and CDR2 YSLEER.